The 28 T cell receptor beta chains in this list originate from one sample, sequenced in a study of CD8+CD57+ T cells in acquired aplastic anemia. For CDR3 and TCR beta VDJ profiling, genomic DNA was the template used. MiXCR, applied by TCRdb to the reads, yields one record per CDR3 protein. The sample lists roughly 170,000 distinct CDR3 sequences; nearly 50% were seen once. An expansion of CD8+CD57+ cells by flow cytometry had been shown in patients chosen for sequencing. Sequenced sample: sorted CD4+, CD8+, or CD8+CD57+ T cells (not recorded which) from PBMCs. The receptors shown here come from a human donor with aplastic anemia.

This chain uses TRBV12-3 or TRBV12-4 with TRBJ2-5; 7 bases line up with TRBD2. J was trimmed by 0 bases and V by 3 bases; bases with no gene match: 4. The CDR3 is made up of 15 amino acids. Here the CDR3 DNA reads TGTGCCAGCAGTTTTATTCGGGGGGACCAAGAGACCCAGTACTTC. This sequence encodes CASSFIRGDQETQYF.

V and J are TRBV29-1 and TRBJ2-1; 7 bases are shared with TRBD1. This CDR3 comprises 13 residues. CDR1 is SQVTM, CDR2 ANQGSEA, per germline. Trimming took 5 bases from V and 5 from J; bases not matched to a gene: 6. In nucleotides, the CDR3 is TGCAGCGTTTTAGGGGGCATCAACAATGAGCAGTTCTTC. Residues: CSVLGGINNEQFF.

The V gene is TRBV3-1, the J gene TRBJ2-7, with 14 bases fitting TRBD2. The germline gives CDR1 LGHDT, CDR2 YNNKEL (reference sequence). V was pared by 1 base and J by 5 bases, with 7 bases of the junction left unmatched. There are 17 residues in the CDR3. CDR3 protein: CASSQGRTSGRKDEQYF. The CDR3 DNA is TGTGCCAGCAGCCAAGGAAGGACTAGCGGGAGGAAGGACGAGCAGTACTTC.

This clonotype showed up many times. V gene TRBV20-1 combines with J gene TRBJ2-3, with TRBD2 matching over 8 bases. CDR3 size: 15 residues. CDR1 DFQATT and CDR2 SNEGSKA come from the germline V gene (reference sequence). V shed 3 bases and J 6 bases; nucleotides not matched to a gene: 11. In nucleotides, the CDR3 is TGCAGTGCTAGCGTGGCGATAGCGGGGTCGGATACGCAGTATTTT. It encodes CSASVAIAGSDTQYF.

CDR3 sequence reads: CASSAEGALVYEQYF. The CDR3, as DNA: TGTGCCAGCTCGGCGGAGGGGGCGCTGGTCTACGAGCAGTACTTC. This rearrangement joins TRBV19 to TRBJ2-7, with D possibly being TRBD1 (7 bases). CDR3 length equals 15 residues. Germline CDR1 is LNHDA and CDR2 is SQIVND (reference sequence). The V end was cut by 9 bases, the J end by 3 bases, with 21 bases between.

V and J are TRBV10-3 and TRBJ2-1; 11 bases map to TRBD2. Germline values: CDR1 ENHRY, CDR2 SYGVKD. The CDR3 contains 14 residues. J gave up 6 bases and V 7 bases, and 5 bases lay outside the gene matches. CDR3 in amino acids: CAIMLSGGANEQFF. CDR3 sequence (DNA): TGTGCCATCATGCTTAGCGGGGGGGCCAATGAGCAGTTCTTC.

V is TRBV10-3 and J is TRBJ2-2, with 11 bases identical to TRBD1. V lost 10 bases and J lost 4; bases outside the gene matches: 11. Looked up from germline, CDR1 is ENHRY and CDR2 is SYGVKD. There are 16 residues in the CDR3. The CDR3 region is CATCRGDRGITGELFF. The CDR3 region has the DNA TGTGCCACTTGCCGGGGGGACAGGGGGATCACCGGGGAGCTGTTTTTT.

This clonotype was seen ten or more times. The chain carries TRBV3-1 and TRBJ1-5; D gene ambiguous. V dropped 3 bases and J dropped 11 bases, with 8 bases sitting between them. The CDR3 consists of 11 residues. Germline V gene sequence: CDR1 LGHDT, CDR2 YNNKEL (reference sequence). This chain's CDR3 is CASSQGSTQHF. The CDR3 bases are TGTGCCAGCAGCCAGGGATCAACCCAGCATTTT.

This clonotype was seen ten or more times. This chain connects TRBV7-9 to TRBJ2-5; 10 nucleotides agree with TRBD2. This CDR3 has 15 amino acids. Germline values: CDR1 SEHNR, CDR2 FQNEAQ (reference sequence). J gave up 5 bases and V 5 bases, and 8 bases lay outside the gene matches. Written as DNA, the CDR3 is TGTGCCAGCAGCCTGCTAGCGGGGGACGTGGAGACCCAGTACTTC. It is translated as CASSLLAGDVETQYF.

The table lists this clonotype with a few counts. Here the CDR3 omits its conserved ending phenylalanine or tryptophan, so a read error is the likely source. The V call is TRBV2, the J call TRBJ1-3, with unresolved D. The CDR3 covers 15 residues. Per the germline V gene, CDR1 is SNHLY and CDR2 is FYNNEI. Trimming left V 4 bases short and J 3 bases short, with 13 bases between. CDR3: CASSVHQGSGNTIYS. CDR3 bases: TGTGCCAGCAGTGTTCACCAAGGGAGTGGAAACACCATATATTCT.

This rearrangement joins TRBV14 to TRBJ2-7; no reliable D call. Between the trimmed V and J ends, which lost 3 bases and 4 bases, there was a span of 7 bases. Germline loops: CDR1 SGHDN, CDR2 FVKESK. This CDR3 is 12 amino acids long. The CDR3: CASSHTAYEQYF. DNA of the CDR3: TGTGCCAGCAGCCACACAGCATACGAGCAGTACTTC.

This clonotype has just a few counts. This chain links TRBV10-3 with TRBJ2-3; D may be TRBD1 or TRBD2 (5 bases each). Per germline, CDR1 ENHRY and CDR2 SYGVKD. This CDR3 comprises 14 residues. V shed 4 bases and J shed 2 bases, with 10 bases lying between them. CDR3: CAISGDGATDTQYF. The CDR3 region has the DNA TGTGCCATCAGTGGGGACGGGGCCACAGATACGCAGTATTTT.

V gene TRBV28 combines with J gene TRBJ1-1, with 7 bases that match TRBD1. J gave up 2 bases and V 6 bases, and 6 bases lay outside the gene matches. CDR1 is MDHEN, CDR2 SYDVKM, per germline. The CDR3 covers 14 residues. CDR3 sequence reads: CASRHGTANTEAFF. Here the CDR3 DNA reads TGTGCCAGCAGGCACGGGACAGCCAACACTGAAGCTTTCTTT.

In its sample, this clonotype was seen many times. The rearrangement uses TRBV2 and TRBJ1-2, with 7 bases matching TRBD1. The V gene's germline CDR1 is SNHLY and CDR2 FYNNEI. Unmatched junction bases numbered 12, after V lost 6 bases and J lost 8 bases. This CDR3 spans 14 amino acids. The CDR3 DNA reads as TGTGCCAGCAGGGGTCAAGGGGGCGCGGGCGGCTACACCTTC. Protein: CASRGQGGAGGYTF.

In the case of this clonotype: A much larger clone differs by one base, so this may be a read error. The V call is TRBV12-3 or TRBV12-4, the J call TRBJ2-7; D call uncertain. The length of the CDR3 is 12 residues. Trimming cost V 3 bases and J 8 bases, with 11 bases left between them. CDR3 in amino acids: CASSFRWNKQYF. In DNA form, the CDR3 reads TGTGCCAGCAGTTTTAGGTGGAACAAGCAGTACTTC.

This clonotype has ten or more counts. The V call is TRBV5-1, the J call TRBJ2-3; D is perhaps TRBD2 (7 bases). The V gene lost 1 base and the J gene lost 5 bases, with 14 bases spanning the gap. CDR1 is SGHRS and CDR2 is YFSETQ in the germline V gene. CDR3 length: 15 amino acids. CDR3 sequence (DNA): TGCGCCAGCAGCTTGCGGGGGCTAGCGGAAGATACGCAGTATTTT. It yields the protein CASSLRGLAEDTQYF. Full variable domain (rest looked up from reference TRBV5-1 and TRBJ2-3): KAGVTQTPRYLIKTRGQQVTLSCSPISGHRSVSWYQQTPGQGLQFLFEYFSETQRNKGNFPGRFSGRQFSNSRSEMNVSTLELGDSALYLCASSLRGLAEDTQYFGPGTRLTVL.

This clonotype was counted only a few times. This chain joins TRBV3-1 and TRBJ1-1; D perhaps matches TRBD1 (6 bases). Trimming took off 6 bases at V and 7 bases at J, with 18 bases between the two ends. CDR1 and CDR2 (germline): LGHDT, YNNKEL (reference sequence). The CDR3 covers 14 residues. The CDR3 reads CASRDPGERSEAFF. The CDR3 DNA sequence: TGTGCCAGCAGAGATCCAGGGGAGAGGAGTGAAGCTTTCTTT.

V and J are TRBV19 and TRBJ1-5, with TRBD1 matching over 8 bases. CDR3 length: 16 amino acids. J gave up 6 bases and V 3 bases, and 10 bases lay outside the gene matches. CDR1 and CDR2 (germline): LNHDA, SQIVND (reference sequence). The CDR3 loop reads CASSIWGQDRGQPQHF. DNA for the CDR3: TGTGCCAGTAGTATTTGGGGTCAAGACAGGGGTCAGCCCCAGCATTTT.

The CDR3, as DNA: TGTGCCAGCAATCTCCAGGGACAGGGTGGCGAGCAGTACTTC. Protein product: CASNLQGQGGEQYF. The chain combines TRBV7-2 with TRBJ2-7; 9 bases agree with TRBD1. V shed 7 bases and J 6 bases; nucleotides not matched to a gene: 10. The CDR3 contains 14 residues. Germline values: CDR1 SGHTA, CDR2 FQGNSA.

Ten or more counts support this clonotype. V gene TRBV20-1 combines with J gene TRBJ2-5; unclear D gene. CDR3 length: 14 amino acids. Germline V gene data show CDR1 as DFQATT and CDR2 as SNEGSKA (reference sequence). V lost 3 bases and J lost 0, with 11 bases in between. CDR3 in DNA: TGCAGTGCTAGGGAAGTTTACCACCAAGAGACCCAGTACTTC. Its translation is CSAREVYHQETQYF.

V usage is TRBV6-1 and J usage is TRBJ2-3; maybe TRBD2 (6 bases). CDR3 length equals 12 residues. Deletions cut 6 bases from V and 2 bases from J, with 6 bases between. Germline CDR1 MNHNS, CDR2 SASEGT. In nucleotides, the CDR3 is TGTGCCAGCAGGGACTACACAGATACGCAGTATTTT. It is translated as CASRDYTDTQYF.

In this sample, this clonotype turned up many times. The chain employs TRBV20-1 and TRBJ2-7, with a tentative D call TRBD1 (6 bases). V shed 5 bases and J shed 4 bases, with 12 bases lying between them. The CDR3 has 12 amino acids. CDR1 and CDR2 (germline): DFQATT, SNEGSKA (reference sequence). This CDR3 reads CSAFDRPYEQYF. As DNA, the CDR3 is TGCAGTGCTTTTGACAGGCCGTACGAGCAGTACTTC.

The chain joins TRBV7-3 to TRBJ1-2; 10 nucleotides line up with TRBD1. V was pared by 3 bases and J by 6 bases, with 7 bases of the junction left unmatched. The CDR3 consists of 15 residues. Per the germline V gene, CDR1 is SGHTA and CDR2 is FQGTGA. The CDR3 DNA is TGTGCCAGCAGCTTTTCCGACAGGGGGCCGGATGGCTACACCTTC. Translation: CASSFSDRGPDGYTF.

The V and J genes are TRBV20-1 and TRBJ2-7; 10 nucleotides agree with TRBD2. The DNA end lines up better with TRBJ2-5; the J call may be wrong. Germline loops: CDR1 DFQATT, CDR2 SNEGSKA (reference sequence). The CDR3 covers 14 residues. CDR3 amino acids: CSARSGGAGETQYF. In DNA form, the CDR3 reads TGCAGTGCTAGGAGCGGGGGGGCCGGAGAGACCCAGTACTTC.

There are many counts of this clonotype. The rearrangement uses TRBV12-3 or TRBV12-4 and TRBJ1-1, with D possibly TRBD1 on 5 matching bases. The CDR3 has 14 residues. Trimming shortened V by 7 bases and J by 0 bases, and 12 bases separated the two germline ends. The CDR3 region is CASTLGPLNTEAFF. CDR3 in DNA: TGTGCCAGCACCCTGGGGCCCTTGAACACTGAAGCTTTCTTT.

V is TRBV7-3 and J is TRBJ2-1; perhaps D is TRBD1 or TRBD2 (6 bases each). The CDR3 is 13 residues long. V was pared by 2 bases and J by 5 bases, with 7 bases between. Germline lookup yields CDR1 SGHTA and CDR2 FQGTGA. The CDR3 reads CASSLGGHNEQFF. CDR3 DNA sequence: TGTGCCAGCAGCTTAGGGGGGCACAATGAGCAGTTCTTC.

The rearrangement joins TRBV29-1 to TRBJ2-1; no firm D call. Germline V gene data show CDR1 as SQVTM and CDR2 as ANQGSEA. The CDR3 is 12 residues long. V was pared by 1 base and J by 8 bases, with 9 bases between. The chain's CDR3 is CSVEVRQYEQFF. In nucleotides, the CDR3 is TGCAGCGTTGAAGTACGTCAGTATGAGCAGTTCTTC.

This sequence joins TRBV9 and TRBJ2-5; TRBD1 or TRBD2 may be the D gene (7 bases each). Germline values: CDR1 SGDLS, CDR2 YYNGEE. Trimming took 4 bases from V and 5 from J, leaving 15 bases between them. The CDR3 length is 14 residues. The CDR3 DNA is TGTGCCAGCAGCTGGCGACAGGGAGGGGAGACCCAGTACTTC. It translates to CASSWRQGGETQYF.